This paragraph covers one T cell receptor beta chain sequence. Its antigen is as yet unknown. This specimen comes from a study of siplizumab effects on memory and regulatory T cells. Generated by immunoSEQ multiplex PCR, the TCRdb table keeps only in-frame clones and is missing some. In the table there are 92,000 or so clones, about 90% of which are singletons. Study results and limitations: A major contribution to the alloresponse seemed to be made by naive T cells, which seemed more diverse than memory cells.

Sequenced input: CD4+ T cells sorted from blood. This clonotype originated in a human donor in good health.

The CDR3 spells CASSPEGGLYEKLFF. The CDR3 nucleotides are TGTGCCAGCAGCCCTGAGGGGGGGCTATATGAAAAACTGTTTTTT. The J gene is TRBJ1-4, the V gene TRBV7-8, with D possibly matching TRBD1 (6 bases). V was pared by 5 bases and J by 6 bases, with 16 bases between. The CDR3 totals 15 residues. The germline CDR1 and CDR2 sequences are SGHVS and FQNEAQ.